This TCR beta chain was sequenced during a study of CD8+CD57+ T cells in acquired aplastic anemia. Study-wide context: Recorded DNA amounts for sorted CD4+ and CD8+ cells had an average of approximately 3.2 ug. Whole-study results and caveats: Patients and controls turned out to have roughly 30 CD8+ CDR3 sequences in common. Simpson's diversity of CD8+ cells was not significantly different in patients compared with controls.

CDR3 length: 14 residues. The germline V gene has CDR1 LGHDT and CDR2 YNNKEL (reference sequence). With V trimmed by 6 bases and J by 2 bases, 4 bases remained unmatched. Sequencing involved patients with CD8+CD57+ cell expansion previously shown by flow cytometry. All patients had severe acquired aplastic anemia. Profiling of TCR beta VDJ combinations and CDR3 sequences used genomic DNA as template. TCRdb re-called the reads through MiXCR, storing one row per CDR3 protein. The sample consists of some 92,000 distinct CDR3 sequences, 65% to 70% of them appearing once. In regard to this clonotype: Its antigen is unknown.

The origin of this receptor is a human donor with aplastic anemia. The V and J genes are TRBV3-1 and TRBJ2-5, with TRBD2 matching 9 bases. The material sequenced was sorted CD4+, CD8+, or CD8+CD57+ T cells (not recorded which) from PBMCs. The CDR3 protein is CASRTSGGQETQYF. The DNA of the CDR3 is TGTGCCAGCAGGACTAGCGGAGGGCAAGAGACCCAGTACTTC.